This TCR beta chain originates from a study of T cells expressing NK-cell markers (TCRdb year 2020). About the study as a whole: Fewer than ten donors provided sorted CD3+CD56+NKG2C+, CD3+CD56+NKG2C- and CD3+CD56-NKG2C+ T-cell subsets, whose TCR beta-chain repertoires were profiled. Among the eight sequenced donors, seven were HCMV-seropositive and one was HCMV-seronegative. The eight sequenced donors were randomly selected healthy volunteers, three men and five women. Illumina HiSeq 2000/2500, MiSeq or NextSeq was used to sequence libraries as 2 x 150 bp reads.

CDR1 and CDR2, looked up from the germline V gene (reference sequence), are LGHDT and YNNKEL. From its cysteine to its phenylalanine, the CDR3 spans 13 amino acids. No nucleotide data were recorded. This sample was sequenced with an Illumina HiSeq 2000. 5'RACE template switching, by which a universal primer site and unique molecular identifiers were added, was used to make TCR beta cDNA libraries. Priming for cDNA synthesis came from the TCR beta constant segment, and two successive PCR amplification steps followed. The study's processing was this. MIGEC was used to demultiplex reads and group reads by UMI, and MiTCR was used to assemble and quantify clonotypes. Only TCR cDNA sequences supported by at least two reads were kept to exclude erroneous sequences. Downstream repertoire analysis used the tcR package, and clonotypes were matched across fractions by CDR3 nucleotide sequence plus V segment. VDJmatch was used to annotate antigen specificity against VDJdb, with one amino acid substitution in CDR3 allowed. TCRdb reprocessed the reads, so every CDR3 protein sequence counts as one entry and DNA is not shown. These V and J calls rely on TCRdb rather than the paper's analysis. The sample's table lists a count of roughly 350,000 distinct CDR3 sequences. Roughly 5.4% of the sample belongs to the ten largest clones.

HCMV serostatus was determined by detecting HCMV-specific IgG in serum with a commercial ELISA kit. Ficoll density gradient centrifugation was used to isolate peripheral blood mononuclear cells from blood. A word on this clonotype: Its antigen remains undetermined.

Broader findings and caveats from the paper: Whether the expanded NKG2C-expressing T cell clones were specific for HCMV antigens was left unclear. For five or six donors, the dominant CD3+CD56+NKG2C+ clonotypes were among the top 10 CD8+ clonotypes and accounted for about 1.0-8% of CD8+ T cells. Those dominant clonotypes were again the most abundant among CD3+CD56-NKG2C+ cells in a few donors, at roughly 28.3-65%.

The receptor chain draws on TRBV3-1 and TRBJ2-1; no DNA is available, so the TRBD1 call from TCRdb remains unchecked. The TCR comes from a man aged 18 to 70 in good health. Material for sequencing was blood T cells: a sorted CD56 or NKG2C T cell subset, CD4+ or CD8+ T cells, or bulk PBMC T cells (not recorded which). Here the CDR3 is given as CASTGGGRHEQFF.